Below are 32 T cell receptor beta chains sequenced from a single sample in a study of T cell responses to AZD1222 COVID-19 vaccine. Assay used: immunoSEQ multiplex PCR; TCRdb lists only in-frame clones, some missing. In the table there are approximately 140,000 clones, more than 70% of which are singletons. The specimen comprised peripheral blood, sampled on day 0 of AZD1222 vaccination. These receptor sequences come from an adult in good health.

The V call is TRBV28, the J call TRBJ2-5; D possibly matches TRBD1 or TRBD2 (5 bases each). The CDR3 has 16 residues. The V end was cut by 6 bases, the J end by 2 bases, with 19 bases between. Germline lookup yields CDR1 MDHEN and CDR2 SYDVKM. CDR3 sequence reads: CASSLPRGRGQETQYF. The CDR3 DNA is TGTGCCAGCAGCCTTCCTAGGGGCCGGGGACAAGAGACCCAGTACTTC.

This chain uses TRBV18 with TRBJ1-2, with D perhaps TRBD1 (6 bases). The CDR3 covers 16 residues. From germline, CDR1 is KGHSH and CDR2 LQKENI. V was pared by 5 bases and J by 0 bases, with 16 bases between. Written as DNA, the CDR3 is TGTGCCAGCTCAACCGGGACAAATCCTTCTAACTATGGCTACACCTTC. Translating gives CASSTGTNPSNYGYTF.

The rearrangement joins TRBV9 to TRBJ1-3, with TRBD1 matching over 10 bases. This CDR3 is 19 amino acids long. J gave up 0 bases and V 3 bases, and 12 bases lay outside the gene matches. CDR1 is SGDLS, CDR2 YYNGEE, per germline. The CDR3 bases are TGTGCCAGCAGCGGTGGACAGGGGGAACGCCCGTCCTCTGGAAACACCATATATTTT. Protein: CASSGGQGERPSSGNTIYF.

This clone was recorded only once. The CDR3 loop reads CASSQGPGQQETQYF. As DNA, the CDR3 is TGTGCCAGCAGCCAAGGCCCGGGACAGCAAGAGACCCAGTACTTC. The chain has TRBV3-1 (or the pseudogene TRBV3-2) and TRBJ2-5, with 7 bases identical to TRBD1. This CDR3 is built from 15 residues. Germline V gives CDR1 LGHDT, CDR2 YNNKEL (reference sequence). V gave up 1 base and J gave up 2 bases; unmatched junction bases: 4.

This chain connects TRBV5-8 to TRBJ1-1; the D is unclear. The germline V and J ends were trimmed by 3 bases and 2 bases, with 14 bases remaining between them. Germline CDR1 is SGHTS and CDR2 is YDEGEE. CDR3 size: 15 residues. In DNA form, the CDR3 reads TGTGCCAGCAGCTCCATCGGGAGATTAAACACTGAAGCTTTCTTT. This translates into CASSSIGRLNTEAFF.

This rearrangement joins TRBV28 to TRBJ1-2; TRBD1 might be the D (5 bases). Trimming shortened V by 7 bases and J by 4 bases, and 13 bases separated the two germline ends. The CDR3 is made up of 13 amino acids. Germline CDR1 and CDR2: MDHEN and SYDVKM. CDR3 DNA: TGTGCCAGCAACCCGGGGCCACTCTATGGCTACACCTTC. As protein: CASNPGPLYGYTF.

The rearrangement uses TRBV24-1 and TRBJ2-3, with D perhaps TRBD1 (5 bases). V gave up 3 bases and J gave up 2 bases, with 11 bases separating them. The CDR3 totals 15 residues. The germline gives CDR1 KGHDR, CDR2 SFDVKD. Here the CDR3 reads CATSDTRQSTDTQYF. For the CDR3, the DNA is TGTGCCACCAGTGATACCCGACAGTCCACAGATACGCAGTATTTT.

This sequence joins TRBV19 and TRBJ1-5; D is unresolved. Germline values: CDR1 LNHDA, CDR2 SQIVND (reference sequence). V dropped 0 bases and J dropped 5 bases, with 17 bases sitting between them. The CDR3 runs to 17 residues. CDR3 nucleotide sequence: TGTGCCAGTAGTATAGATGGGGTCGGGAAGGGTGATCAGCCCCAGCATTTT. This sequence encodes CASSIDGVGKGDQPQHF.

The table lists this clone with a count of one. V and J are TRBV19 and TRBJ1-4; D unresolved. The V end was cut by 1 base, the J end by 7 bases, with 13 bases between. CDR3 size: 15 residues. Germline V gives CDR1 LNHDA, CDR2 SQIVND (reference sequence). The CDR3 DNA reads TGTGCCAGTAGTATAGGGGCAGGCAGACGTGAAAAACTGTTTTTT. It is translated as CASSIGAGRREKLFF.

The chain recombines TRBV5-1 with TRBJ2-7; 7 bases map to TRBD1. V lost 4 bases and J lost 5; bases outside the gene matches: 12. Germline V gives CDR1 SGHRS, CDR2 YFSETQ. The CDR3 totals 15 residues. The CDR3 region has the DNA TGCGCCAGCAGCCCGGGTGACAGGGTGGATCACGAGCAGTACTTC. This gives the protein CASSPGDRVDHEQYF.

The V gene is TRBV27, the J gene TRBJ1-1; D remains ambiguous. CDR1 and CDR2 (germline): MNHEY, SMNVEV (reference sequence). V dropped 2 bases and J dropped 9 bases, with 10 bases sitting between them. This CDR3 comprises 12 residues. The CDR3 region has the DNA TGTGCCAGCAGTTTAATTGGGGAGAAAGCTTTCTTT. Its protein is CASSLIGEKAFF.

The chain is built from TRBV2 and TRBJ1-2, with a possible D match to TRBD1 (6 bases). The CDR3 runs 15 residues. Per germline, CDR1 SNHLY and CDR2 FYNNEI. V gave up 3 bases and J gave up 2 bases, with 13 bases separating them. The CDR3 protein is CASSDNRGQNYGYTF. CDR3 nucleotide sequence: TGTGCCAGCAGTGACAACCGGGGGCAGAACTATGGCTACACCTTC.

For the CDR3, the DNA is TGTGCCAGCTCACCACCGAGCATAGAGACCCAGTACTTC. Amino acid sequence: CASSPPSIETQYF. The V gene is TRBV18, the J gene TRBJ2-5; no clear D. Trimming removed 0 bases at V and 4 bases at J, with 6 bases between. CDR3 length: 13 amino acids. Germline V gene sequence: CDR1 KGHSH, CDR2 LQKENI.

CDR3 DNA sequence: TGTGCCAGCAGCTTAGCTCAGGTCGACGCTGAGCAGTTCTTC. This gives the protein CASSLAQVDAEQFF. The rearrangement uses TRBV7-8 and TRBJ2-1; D call uncertain. Deletions cut 0 bases from V and 9 bases from J, with 12 bases between. Germline CDR1 is SGHVS and CDR2 is FQNEAQ. The length of the CDR3 is 14 residues. Together with reference TRBV7-8 and TRBJ2-1, the CDR3 gives the full variable domain: GAGVSQSPRYKVAKRGQDVALRCDPISGHVSLFWYQQALGQGPEFLTYFQNEAQLDKSGLPSDRFFAERPEGSVSTLKIQRTQQEDSAVYLCASSLAQVDAEQFFGPGTRLTVL.

This chain uses TRBV4-1 with TRBJ2-2; 8 nucleotides agree with TRBD2. The CDR3 loop spans 15 amino acids. Trimming at V came to 1 base and at J to 4 bases, leaving 2 bases not matched to a gene. Germline CDR1 reads MGHRA; CDR2 reads YSYEKL. CDR3 coding DNA: TGCGCCAGCAGCCAAGGCGGGGGGCCCACCGGGGAGCTGTTTTTT. This codes for CASSQGGGPTGELFF.

The genes are TRBV14 and TRBJ2-5; perhaps D is TRBD1 or TRBD2 (7 bases each). With 1 base removed from V and 4 bases from J, the gap between germline ends came to 13 bases. The CDR3 extends over 15 amino acids. Germline loops: CDR1 SGHDN, CDR2 FVKESK. The CDR3 nucleotides read TGTGCCAGCAGCCAAGTACAGGGGAGGGCAGAGACCCAGTACTTC. Translated, it gives CASSQVQGRAETQYF. Looking up the rest from reference TRBV14 and TRBJ2-5 gives the full variable domain: EAGVTQFPSHSVIEKGQTVTLRCDPISGHDNLYWYRRVMGKEIKFLLHFVKESKQDESGMPNNRFLAERTGGTYSTLKVQPAELEDSGVYFCASSQVQGRAETQYFGPGTRLLVL.

This chain connects TRBV30 to TRBJ1-6; 8 bases are shared with TRBD1. The germline CDR1 and CDR2 sequences are GTSNPN and SVGIG (reference sequence). The CDR3 has 16 amino acids. V dropped 4 bases and J dropped 5; count of bases not matched to a gene: 10. This chain's CDR3 is CAWNTHPTGDNSPLHF. DNA for the CDR3: TGTGCCTGGAATACTCACCCGACAGGGGATAATTCACCCCTCCACTTT.

The V call is TRBV7-9, the J call TRBJ2-3; no definite D call. This CDR3 is 13 amino acids long. Germline values: CDR1 SEHNR, CDR2 FQNEAQ (reference sequence). Trimming left V 7 bases short and J 6 bases short, with 14 bases between. The CDR3 spells CASNVVGSDTQYF. The DNA of the CDR3 is TGTGCCAGCAATGTGGTTGGATCCGATACGCAGTATTTT.

The count of this clone is one. The chain uses TRBV6-5 and TRBJ1-5; tentative D call: TRBD1 (6 bases). There are 14 residues in the CDR3. V lost 7 bases and J lost 4, with 14 bases in between. Germline CDR1 is MNHEY and CDR2 is SVGAGI. The CDR3 sequence: CASNSGAGNQPQHF. As DNA, the CDR3 is TGTGCCAGCAATTCAGGGGCTGGGAATCAGCCCCAGCATTTT.

This chain uses TRBV6-4 with TRBJ1-2; TRBD1 might be the D (5 bases). V lost 5 bases to trimming and J lost 4 bases, with 20 bases between them. This CDR3 contains 16 residues. Germline CDR1 reads MRHNA; CDR2 reads SNTAGT. CDR3 sequence: CASSPSWGGSSYGYTF. CDR3 DNA: TGTGCCAGCAGTCCCTCTTGGGGCGGTTCTAGCTATGGCTACACCTTC.

The sample holds one count of this clone. The J gene is TRBJ2-7, the V gene TRBV6-5, with D unresolved. From germline, CDR1 is MNHEY and CDR2 SVGAGI. CDR3 size: 14 residues. Deletions cut 0 bases from V and 4 bases from J, with 10 bases between. DNA of the CDR3: TGTGCCAGCAGTTACTCGATGGGTGCGTACGAGCAGTACTTC. This codes for CASSYSMGAYEQYF.

The V call is TRBV4-1, the J call TRBJ2-6; unclear D gene. Trimming stripped 0 bases from V and 0 bases from J, with 12 bases between. The CDR3 runs to 18 residues. The germline V gene encodes CDR1 MGHRA and CDR2 YSYEKL. In DNA form, the CDR3 reads TGCGCCAGCAGCCAAGAACAAGGAACTCTCTCTGGGGCCAACGTCCTGACTTTC. Translated: CASSQEQGTLSGANVLTF.

J is TRBJ2-7 and V is TRBV6-2 or TRBV6-3; D is perhaps TRBD2 (5 bases). V dropped 6 bases and J dropped 7 bases, with 10 bases sitting between them. Germline V gene lookup returns CDR1 MNHEY and CDR2 SVGEGT. The CDR3 spans 11 residues. Here the CDR3 reads CASSRGGEQYF. As DNA, the CDR3 is TGTGCCAGCAGCAGAGGAGGTGAGCAGTACTTC.

The chain employs TRBV7-9 and TRBJ1-5; D call uncertain. CDR3 length: 16 residues. The germline CDR1 and CDR2 sequences are SEHNR and FQNEAQ (reference sequence). Trimming took 1 base from V and 3 from J, leaving 13 bases between them. CDR3 coding DNA: TGTGCCAGCAGCTTAGGTAGTAGCAGGCCCAATCAGCCCCAGCATTTT. Its translation: CASSLGSSRPNQPQHF.

This rearrangement joins TRBV27 to TRBJ1-2; TRBD1 matches at 10 bases. Losses at the gene ends were 5 bases for V and 5 bases for J; bases not matched to a gene: 8. From germline, CDR1 is MNHEY and CDR2 SMNVEV (reference sequence). The CDR3 has 15 residues. The CDR3 loop is CASSLSDRGGYGYTF. Written as DNA, the CDR3 is TGTGCCAGCAGTCTTTCGGACAGGGGGGGTTATGGCTACACCTTC.

The chain carries TRBV11-1 and TRBJ2-7; 8 bases line up with TRBD2. V lost 4 bases to trimming and J lost 3 bases; unmatched junction nucleotides: 8. The germline CDR1 and CDR2 sequences are SGHAT and FQDESV (reference sequence). This CDR3 contains 15 residues. This chain's CDR3 is CASSSLGLAGYEQYF. The DNA of the CDR3 is TGTGCCAGCAGCTCCTTAGGACTAGCAGGCTACGAGCAGTACTTC.

The gene calls are TRBV20-1 and TRBJ2-2, with 13 bases matching TRBD2. The CDR3 sequence is 16 residues long. With 3 bases clipped from V and 8 bases from J, the junction kept 9 bases outside the gene matches. The germline V gene encodes CDR1 DFQATT and CDR2 SNEGSKA (reference sequence). DNA of the CDR3: TGCAGTGCTAGTGTCGGACTAGCGGGGGCTGGAGGGGAGCTGTTTTTT. Amino acid sequence: CSASVGLAGAGGELFF.

The chain is built from TRBV27 and TRBJ2-1; D is uncertain. The CDR3 runs 13 residues. V was shortened by 2 bases and J by 7 bases, with 9 bases between the two germline ends. Looked up from germline, CDR1 is MNHEY and CDR2 is SMNVEV (reference sequence). The CDR3 DNA sequence: TGTGCCAGCAGTTTAAGCCCTATGAATGAGCAGTTCTTC. This sequence encodes CASSLSPMNEQFF.

The gene calls are TRBV5-1 and TRBJ1-2; D perhaps matches TRBD1 (6 bases). This CDR3 region has 14 residues. The V end lost 4 bases, the J end lost 2 bases, and 12 bases lay between the germline ends. Per the germline V gene, CDR1 is SGHRS and CDR2 is YFSETQ. CDR3: CASSNRVGNYGYTF. The CDR3 DNA reads as TGCGCCAGCAGCAACAGGGTGGGAAACTATGGCTACACCTTC.

V is TRBV6-2 or TRBV6-3 and J is TRBJ1-1, with D tentatively TRBD1 (5 bases). Trimming cost V 4 bases and J 1 base, with 13 bases left between them. The CDR3 spans 15 residues. Germline lookup yields CDR1 MNHEY and CDR2 SVGEGT. This chain's CDR3 is CASSSHRQTNTEAFF. CDR3 bases: TGTGCCAGCAGTTCCCATCGACAGACGAACACTGAAGCTTTCTTT.

V is TRBV7-2 and J is TRBJ1-3; the match to TRBD1 covers 12 bases. CDR1 and CDR2 (germline): SGHTA, FQGNSA. The CDR3 loop spans 17 amino acids. The V and J ends lost 1 base and 4 bases, in that order; junction bases with no gene match: 5. In DNA, the CDR3 is TGTGCCAGCAGCTTAGGGGGACAGGGGGCAATAGGAAACACCATATATTTT. It encodes CASSLGGQGAIGNTIYF.

This clone occurred once. This sequence joins TRBV27 and TRBJ1-2; TRBD1 matches at 7 bases. The CDR3 runs to 15 residues. V lost 6 bases and J lost 2; bases outside the gene matches: 9. Germline V gives CDR1 MNHEY, CDR2 SMNVEV (reference sequence). CDR3 bases: TGTGCCAGCAGCGCGAACAGGGGTAGAAACTATGGCTACACCTTC. Amino acid sequence: CASSANRGRNYGYTF.